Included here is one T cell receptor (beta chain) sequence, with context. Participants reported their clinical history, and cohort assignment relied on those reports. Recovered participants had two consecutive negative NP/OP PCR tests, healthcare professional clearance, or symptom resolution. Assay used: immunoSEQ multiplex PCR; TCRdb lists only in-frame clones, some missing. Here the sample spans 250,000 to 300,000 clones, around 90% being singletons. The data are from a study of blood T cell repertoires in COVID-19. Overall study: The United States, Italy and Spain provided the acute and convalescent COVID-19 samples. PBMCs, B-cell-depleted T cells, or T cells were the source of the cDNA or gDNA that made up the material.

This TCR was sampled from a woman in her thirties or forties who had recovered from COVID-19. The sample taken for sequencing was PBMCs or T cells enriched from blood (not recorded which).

CDR3 protein: CASSSMTSGDYNEQFF. CDR3 DNA: TGTGCCAGCAGTTCGATGACTAGCGGGGATTACAATGAGCAGTTCTTC. The chain is built from TRBV27 and TRBJ2-1, with 11 bases fitting TRBD2. The CDR3 has 16 amino acids. Germline V lookup: CDR1 MNHEY, CDR2 SMNVEV (reference sequence). J was trimmed by 4 bases and V by 4 bases; bases with no gene match: 6.